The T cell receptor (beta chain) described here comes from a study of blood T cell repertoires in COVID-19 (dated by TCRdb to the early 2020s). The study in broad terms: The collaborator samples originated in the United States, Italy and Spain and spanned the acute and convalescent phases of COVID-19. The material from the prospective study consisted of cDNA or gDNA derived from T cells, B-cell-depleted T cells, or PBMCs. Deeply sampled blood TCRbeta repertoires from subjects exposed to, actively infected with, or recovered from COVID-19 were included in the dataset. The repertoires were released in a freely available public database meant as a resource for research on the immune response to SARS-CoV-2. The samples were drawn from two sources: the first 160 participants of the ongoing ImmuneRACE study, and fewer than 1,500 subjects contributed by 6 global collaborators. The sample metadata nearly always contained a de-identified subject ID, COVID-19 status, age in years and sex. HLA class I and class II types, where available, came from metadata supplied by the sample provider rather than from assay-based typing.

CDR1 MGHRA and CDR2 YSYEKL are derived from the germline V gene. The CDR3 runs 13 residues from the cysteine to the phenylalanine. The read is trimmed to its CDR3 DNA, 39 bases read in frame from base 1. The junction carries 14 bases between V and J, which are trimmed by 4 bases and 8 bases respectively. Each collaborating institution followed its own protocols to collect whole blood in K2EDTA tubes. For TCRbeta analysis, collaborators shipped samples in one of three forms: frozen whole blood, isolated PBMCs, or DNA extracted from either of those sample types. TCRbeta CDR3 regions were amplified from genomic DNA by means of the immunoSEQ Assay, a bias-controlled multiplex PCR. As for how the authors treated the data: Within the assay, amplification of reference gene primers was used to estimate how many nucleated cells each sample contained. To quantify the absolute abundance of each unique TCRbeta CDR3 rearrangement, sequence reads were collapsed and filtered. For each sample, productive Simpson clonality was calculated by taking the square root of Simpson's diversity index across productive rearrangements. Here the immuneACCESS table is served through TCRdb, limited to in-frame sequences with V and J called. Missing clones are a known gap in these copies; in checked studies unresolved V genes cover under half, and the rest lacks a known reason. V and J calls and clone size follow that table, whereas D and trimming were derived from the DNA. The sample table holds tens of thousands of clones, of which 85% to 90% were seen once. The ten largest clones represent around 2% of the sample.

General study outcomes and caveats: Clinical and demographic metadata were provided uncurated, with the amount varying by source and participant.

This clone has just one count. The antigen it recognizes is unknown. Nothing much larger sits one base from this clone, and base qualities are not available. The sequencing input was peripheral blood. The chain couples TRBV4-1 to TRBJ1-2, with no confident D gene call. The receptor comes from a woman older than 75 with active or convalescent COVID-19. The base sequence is TGCGCCAGCAGCCCCCGGGAGCGCTCCGGCTACACCTTC. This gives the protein CASSPRERSGYTF.